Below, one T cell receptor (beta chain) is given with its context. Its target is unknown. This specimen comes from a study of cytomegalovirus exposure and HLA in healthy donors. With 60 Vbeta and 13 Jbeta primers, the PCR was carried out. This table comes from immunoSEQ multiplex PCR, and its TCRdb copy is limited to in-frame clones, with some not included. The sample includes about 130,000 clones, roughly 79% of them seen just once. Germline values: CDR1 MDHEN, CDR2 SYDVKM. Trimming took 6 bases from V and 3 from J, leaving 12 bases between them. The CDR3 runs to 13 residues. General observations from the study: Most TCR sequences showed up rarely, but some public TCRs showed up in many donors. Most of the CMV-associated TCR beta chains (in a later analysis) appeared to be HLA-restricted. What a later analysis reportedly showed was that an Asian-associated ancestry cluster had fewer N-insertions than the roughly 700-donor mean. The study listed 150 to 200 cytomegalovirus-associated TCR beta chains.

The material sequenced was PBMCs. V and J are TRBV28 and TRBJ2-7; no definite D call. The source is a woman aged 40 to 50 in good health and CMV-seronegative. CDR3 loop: CASSLPSVYEQYF. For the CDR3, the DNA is TGTGCCAGCAGCCTACCCTCGGTCTACGAGCAGTACTTC.